Shown below are 32 T cell receptor beta chains from a single sample sequenced in a study of T cells in Graves' hyperthyroidism and ophthalmopathy. RNA transcripts provided the source from which TCR beta CDR3 regions were amplified. The HTBI set primed first-round TCR CDR3 RT-PCR. MiXCR was run by TCRdb on the multiplex PCR reads, yielding one entry per CDR3 protein. The sample lists approximately 620,000 distinct CDR3 sequences; approximately 16% were seen once. Sequencing was carried out using blood. The source of these receptors is a woman between 40 and 55 years old with Graves' ophthalmopathy.

This clonotype appeared a few times. A read error may account for a junction end that differs from germline. The rearrangement joins TRBV6-1 to TRBJ2-3; no reliable D call. This CDR3 comprises 11 residues. Looked up from germline, CDR1 is MNHNS and CDR2 is SASEGT. The CDR3 region is CAISSADTQYF. CDR3 DNA: TGTGCCATCAGTTCAGCAGATACGCAGTATTTT.

The chain has TRBV20-1 and TRBJ1-1, with D possibly being TRBD1 (6 bases). The CDR3 has 11 amino acids. The V end lost 5 bases, the J end lost 9 bases, and 13 bases lay between the germline ends. Germline lookup yields CDR1 DFQATT and CDR2 SNEGSKA (reference sequence). CDR3: CSAADSYKAFF. For the CDR3, the DNA is TGCAGTGCTGCGGACAGCTATAAAGCTTTCTTT.

This chain connects TRBV5-1 to TRBJ2-7; 13 nucleotides agree with TRBD2. The CDR3 extends over 19 amino acids. Germline V CDR1 and CDR2: SGHRS, YFSETQ. V trimming: 3 bases; J trimming: 7 bases; junction bases outside the gene matches: 19. This CDR3 is CASSSSPTLLAGGPSEQYF. The CDR3 DNA reads TGCGCCAGCAGCTCCTCCCCGACTTTACTAGCGGGAGGGCCAAGTGAGCAGTACTTC.

There are many counts of this clonotype. The rearrangement links TRBV28 to TRBJ1-2, with D maybe TRBD1 (6 bases). From germline, CDR1 is MDHEN and CDR2 SYDVKM. CDR3 length: 15 residues. Trimming removed 5 bases at V and 8 bases at J, with 21 bases between. The CDR3 nucleotides read TGTGCCAGCAGTCGAATTCAGGGGACATCAAGGGGCTACACCTTC. It translates to CASSRIQGTSRGYTF.

Worth noting for this clonotype: Without the conserved terminal phenylalanine or tryptophan, this CDR3 likely stems from a read error. V is TRBV18 and J is TRBJ2-7; TRBD1 matches at 10 bases. Per germline, CDR1 KGHSH and CDR2 LQKENI. The CDR3 extends over 18 amino acids. The ends lost 0 bases at V and 1 base at J; junction bases unmatched: 9. The CDR3 DNA reads TGTGCCAGCTCACCACCTCTGACAGGGGGCAGCCCGTCCTACGAGCAGTACCTC. Its translation is CASSPPLTGGSPSYEQYL.

In this sample, this clonotype turned up many times. The rearrangement links TRBV2 to TRBJ2-1; 7 bases agree with TRBD2. V shed 1 base, J shed 7 bases, and the junction held 4 bases outside the gene matches. In germline, CDR1 is SNHLY, CDR2 FYNNEI. The CDR3 loop spans 14 amino acids. CDR3 loop: CASSEVSGVNEQFF. CDR3 in DNA: TGTGCCAGCAGTGAAGTAAGCGGGGTTAATGAGCAGTTCTTC.

For the CDR3, the DNA is TGTGCCACCAGCAGAGATTGGGGGCGGGAGCTCACCGGGGAGCTGTTTTTT. Translating gives CATSRDWGRELTGELFF. The rearrangement uses TRBV15 and TRBJ2-2, with D possibly TRBD2 on 7 matching bases. The germline V gene encodes CDR1 LNHNV and CDR2 YYDKDF (reference sequence). V lost 0 bases and J 4 bases, leaving 15 bases between the germline ends. The CDR3 runs 17 residues. Full variable domain (missing parts from reference TRBV15 and TRBJ2-2): DAMVIQNPRYQVTQFGKPVTLSCSQTLNHNVMYWYQQKSSQAPKLLFHYYDKDFNNEADTPDNFQSRRPNTSFCFLDIRSPGLGDTAMYLCATSRDWGRELTGELFFGEGSRLTVL.

The gene calls are TRBV10-3 and TRBJ1-3; D is possibly TRBD1 (5 bases). This CDR3 spans 17 amino acids. V lost 2 bases, J lost 0 bases, and 14 bases lay in between. Germline V gene lookup returns CDR1 ENHRY and CDR2 SYGVKD. For the CDR3, the DNA is TGTGCCATCAGTGAGGGGATAGGGGCGAGCTCTGGAAACACCATATATTTT. Protein product: CAISEGIGASSGNTIYF.

This clonotype was counted a few times. The CDR3, as DNA: TGTGCCACCAGCCAGGGAGTTTATGGCTACACCTTC. The encoded protein is CATSQGVYGYTF. J is TRBJ1-2 and V is TRBV15, with D tentatively TRBD1 (5 bases). V was shortened by 5 bases and J by 5 bases, with 9 bases between the two germline ends. CDR1 LNHNV and CDR2 YYDKDF come from the germline V gene (reference sequence). The CDR3 is 12 residues long.

The gene calls are TRBV7-8 and TRBJ1-1; D unclear. Trimming removed 5 bases from V and 0 bases from J, with 16 bases in between. CDR3 length: 16 amino acids. The V gene's germline CDR1 is SGHVS and CDR2 FQNEAQ. CDR3 DNA: TGTGCCAGCAGCGCTTCTCGCTCTGTTATGAACACTGAAGCTTTCTTT. This sequence encodes CASSASRSVMNTEAFF.

Points on this clonotype: This could be a read error, since a much larger clone is one nucleotide away. The chain's CDR3 is CTSSFGGNTQYF. The CDR3 DNA is TGTACCAGCAGCTTTGGGGGGAATACGCAGTATTTT. The V call is TRBV11-2, the J call TRBJ2-3; weak D call: TRBD2 (6 bases). The CDR3 is made up of 12 amino acids. Germline loops: CDR1 SGHAT, CDR2 FQNNGV. The whole variable domain, remainder taken from reference TRBV11-2 and TRBJ2-3, is EAGVAQSPRYKIIEKRQSVAFWCNPISGHATLYWYQQILGQGPKLLIQFQNNGVVDDSQLPKDRFSAERLKGVDSTLKIQPAKLEDSAVYLCTSSFGGNTQYFGPGTRLTVL.

This clonotype was recorded a few times. V and J are TRBV7-2 and TRBJ2-1; the D gene is possibly TRBD2 (5 bases). V lost 1 base to trimming and J lost 0 bases, with 7 bases between them. In germline, CDR1 is SGHTA, CDR2 FQGNSA. The CDR3 totals 15 residues. The CDR3 sequence is CASSLGSASYNEQFF. The CDR3, as DNA: TGTGCCAGCAGCTTAGGTAGCGCCTCCTACAATGAGCAGTTCTTC.

This rearrangement joins TRBV6-5 to TRBJ1-1; TRBD1 is a possible D gene (5 bases). Germline lookup yields CDR1 MNHEY and CDR2 SVGAGI. The CDR3 covers 15 residues. The V and J ends lost 0 bases and 5 bases respectively, with 13 bases between them. This CDR3 is CASSYSYGARTEAFF. CDR3 coding DNA: TGTGCCAGCAGTTACTCTTACGGGGCTAGGACTGAAGCTTTCTTT.

This clonotype showed up many times. The chain combines TRBV3-1 with TRBJ2-1; 9 bases line up with TRBD2. V shed 2 bases and J 9 bases; nucleotides not matched to a gene: 5. Per the germline V gene, CDR1 is LGHDT and CDR2 is YNNKEL (reference sequence). The CDR3 spans 14 residues. CDR3 in amino acids: CASSQMAGGIEQFF. The CDR3 bases are TGTGCCAGCAGCCAAATGGCGGGAGGGATTGAGCAGTTCTTC.

This clonotype was detected many times. The rearrangement uses TRBV7-9 and TRBJ2-1; tentative D call: TRBD1 (5 bases). V was pared by 0 bases and J by 9 bases, with 12 bases between. Looked up from germline, CDR1 is SEHNR and CDR2 is FQNEAQ (reference sequence). The CDR3 has 14 amino acids. The CDR3 loop reads CASSLAPVGVEQFF. DNA of the CDR3: TGTGCCAGCAGCTTAGCGCCCGTAGGGGTTGAGCAGTTCTTC.

This clonotype was detected ten times or more. The genes are TRBV3-1 and TRBJ2-2; no definite D call. The germline V gene has CDR1 LGHDT and CDR2 YNNKEL (reference sequence). V lost 3 bases and J 4 bases, leaving 12 bases between the germline ends. CDR3 length equals 15 residues. The CDR3 coding sequence is TGTGCCAGCAGCCAGTGGCAGGACGTCACCGGGGAGCTGTTTTTT. Translation: CASSQWQDVTGELFF. Complete variable domain (other parts from reference TRBV3-1 and TRBJ2-2): DTAVSQTPKYLVTQMGNDKSIKCEQNLGHDTMYWYKQDSKKFLKIMFSYNNKELIINETVPNRFSPKSPDKAHLNLHINSLELGDSAVYFCASSQWQDVTGELFFGEGSRLTVL.

This clonotype was detected many times. This chain uses TRBV5-1 with TRBJ1-1, with D possibly TRBD1 on 6 matching bases. This CDR3 region has 14 residues. Between the trimmed V and J ends, which lost 5 bases and 0 bases, there was a span of 11 bases. CDR1 is SGHRS and CDR2 is YFSETQ in the germline V gene. CDR3 amino acids: CASREDSLNTEAFF. CDR3 nucleotides: TGCGCCAGCAGGGAGGACAGTTTGAACACTGAAGCTTTCTTT.

The chain couples TRBV6-1 to TRBJ2-3; D possibly corresponds to TRBD2 (7 bases). The CDR3 runs 14 residues. CDR1 and CDR2 from the germline V gene are MNHNS and SASEGT. The ends were cut back, 0 bases at V and 13 bases at J, with 17 bases in the middle. The CDR3 spells CASSEALKRGAEYF. The CDR3 DNA reads as TGTGCCAGCAGTGAAGCATTAAAACGGGGGGCGGAGTATTTT.

V and J are TRBV5-6 and TRBJ2-2; the match to TRBD1 covers 7 bases. Losses at the gene ends were 2 bases for V and 6 bases for J; bases not matched to a gene: 7. Germline V lookup: CDR1 SGHDT, CDR2 YYEEEE. The CDR3 consists of 15 residues. The CDR3 sequence is CASSFGQGVPGELFF. CDR3 bases: TGTGCCAGCAGCTTTGGGCAGGGGGTCCCCGGGGAGCTGTTTTTT.

The chain has TRBV18 and TRBJ2-7; no clear D. Trimming stripped 0 bases from V and 5 bases from J, with 11 bases between. Germline values: CDR1 KGHSH, CDR2 LQKENI. The CDR3 loop spans 14 amino acids. The CDR3 bases are TGTGCCAGCTCACCACCGTCACAGCCTGACGAGCAGTACTTC. It translates to CASSPPSQPDEQYF.

The rearrangement joins TRBV7-8 to TRBJ1-4, with D unclear. Germline V CDR1 and CDR2: SGHVS, FQNEAQ. This CDR3 is 16 amino acids long. Trimming shortened V by 5 bases and J by 1 base, and 14 bases separated the two germline ends. The CDR3 loop is CASSKQLGKTNEKLFF. The DNA for the CDR3 is TGTGCCAGCAGCAAGCAGCTTGGGAAAACTAATGAAAAACTGTTTTTT.

This clonotype was recorded a few times. The V and J genes are TRBV6-2 or TRBV6-3 and TRBJ2-7; D gene uncertain. The CDR3 sequence is 14 residues long. Germline V gene lookup returns CDR1 MNHEY and CDR2 SVGEGT. Trimming pared 2 bases from V and 6 bases from J, leaving 14 bases between. Here the CDR3 reads CASSYAPISLEQYF. The CDR3 DNA follows: TGTGCCAGCAGTTACGCCCCCATCTCGCTCGAGCAGTACTTC.

This clonotype was counted ten times or more. This chain uses TRBV12-3 or TRBV12-4 with TRBJ2-3, with D possibly matching TRBD1 (5 bases). CDR3 length equals 15 residues. Between the trimmed V and J ends, which lost 5 bases and 0 bases, there was a span of 12 bases. CDR3 sequence (DNA): TGTGCCAGCAGTCCCCAGGGCTCTAGCACAGATACGCAGTATTTT. It encodes CASSPQGSSTDTQYF.

This clonotype has ten or more counts. The gene calls are TRBV29-1 and TRBJ2-4; D may be TRBD2 (5 bases). Germline assignment: CDR1 SQVTM and CDR2 ANQGSEA. The CDR3 runs to 12 residues. V was pared by 3 bases and J by 9 bases, with 12 bases between. In DNA form, the CDR3 reads TGCAGCGTTGACGGGGTAGGATCCATTCAGTACTTC. Translating gives CSVDGVGSIQYF.

This clonotype was seen at least ten times. The rearrangement uses TRBV2 and TRBJ2-5; D gene ambiguous. Trimming removed 6 bases from V and 1 base from J, with 18 bases in between. Germline V CDR1 and CDR2: SNHLY, FYNNEI. There are 16 residues in the CDR3. DNA for the CDR3: TGTGCCAGCAGCTACGAGGTGGGAATCCTCCAAGAGACCCAGTACTTC. This translates into CASSYEVGILQETQYF.

This chain links TRBV18 with TRBJ1-1; D is possibly TRBD1 (6 bases). Germline V gives CDR1 KGHSH, CDR2 LQKENI. Trimming shortened V by 2 bases and J by 2 bases, and 12 bases separated the two germline ends. The CDR3 runs to 15 residues. The CDR3 spells CASSPSTGRNTEAFF. In nucleotides, the CDR3 is TGTGCCAGCTCACCATCGACAGGAAGAAACACTGAAGCTTTCTTT.

The count of this clonotype is one. The V call is TRBV12-3 or TRBV12-4, the J call TRBJ2-7; D may be TRBD1 (5 bases). V lost 6 bases and J lost 6, with 18 bases in between. The CDR3 covers 14 residues. CDR3 in DNA: TGTGCCAGCAGCCGCTCCCCAGGGATAGGCGAGCAGTACTTC. Translating gives CASSRSPGIGEQYF.

The gene calls are TRBV4-1 and TRBJ1-2; D perhaps matches TRBD1 (5 bases). V was clipped by 4 bases and J by 9 bases, with 12 bases between them. The germline gives CDR1 MGHRA, CDR2 YSYEKL. The CDR3 loop spans 12 amino acids. CDR3 nucleotides: TGCGCCAGCAGCCCCGAGGGGAGAAGCTACACCTTC. It encodes CASSPEGRSYTF.

The chain is built from TRBV30 and TRBJ2-3; 7 positions match TRBD2. CDR1 is GTSNPN and CDR2 is SVGIG in the germline V gene (reference sequence). The junction had 11 bases not matched to a gene; V was cut back by 7 bases and J by 7 bases. This CDR3 region has 13 residues. CDR3 bases: TGTGCCTCCGGGGGGACGGGCCCTCATACGCAGTATTTT. It is translated as CASGGTGPHTQYF.

The chain links TRBV19 to TRBJ2-5; 7 bases are shared with TRBD2. Germline-derived CDR1 and CDR2 are LNHDA and SQIVND (reference sequence). With V trimmed by 1 base and J by 1 base, 6 bases remained unmatched. The CDR3 extends over 16 amino acids. The CDR3 reads CASSIGGGGGQETQYF. The CDR3 DNA is TGTGCCAGTAGTATAGGGGGGGGTGGGGGCCAAGAGACCCAGTACTTC.

This clonotype was observed a single time. This chain connects TRBV19 to TRBJ1-1; D unresolved. Germline V lookup: CDR1 LNHDA, CDR2 SQIVND (reference sequence). V was trimmed by 5 bases and J by 8 bases, leaving 18 bases between them. The CDR3 is 14 amino acids. CDR3 DNA: TGTGCCAGTAGTCCCCGATTAGGTCCGTGGGAAGCTTTCTTT. As protein: CASSPRLGPWEAFF.

The J gene is TRBJ2-1, the V gene TRBV11-3; 9 bases map to TRBD1. This CDR3 contains 17 residues. V was clipped by 2 bases and J by 3 bases; unmatched bases: 8. The germline V gene has CDR1 SGHNT and CDR2 YENEEA. The CDR3 bases are TGTGCCAGCAGCTTAATGTATTTGGGACAGGGCTACAATGAGCAGTTCTTC. It specifies CASSLMYLGQGYNEQFF.